This TCR beta chain stems from a study of cytomegalovirus exposure and HLA in healthy donors. The PCR employed 60 Vbeta primers together with 13 Jbeta primers. Sequenced by immunoSEQ multiplex PCR; TCRdb stores in-frame clones only, minus some. This sample has some 150,000 clones, with 75% to 80% found just once. CDR1 is SGHTA and CDR2 is FQGNSA in the germline V gene. The V gene lost 5 bases and the J gene lost 7 bases, with 20 bases spanning the gap. The CDR3 is made up of 16 amino acids. This TCR came from a woman aged 25 to 45 in good health and CMV-seronegative. The chain couples TRBV7-2 to TRBJ1-4, with D perhaps matching TRBD1 (6 bases). Material: PBMCs. CDR3 region: CASSTRDQGIFEKLFF. Written as DNA, the CDR3 is TGTGCCAGCAGCACCCGCGATCAGGGGATTTTTGAAAAACTGTTTTTT.